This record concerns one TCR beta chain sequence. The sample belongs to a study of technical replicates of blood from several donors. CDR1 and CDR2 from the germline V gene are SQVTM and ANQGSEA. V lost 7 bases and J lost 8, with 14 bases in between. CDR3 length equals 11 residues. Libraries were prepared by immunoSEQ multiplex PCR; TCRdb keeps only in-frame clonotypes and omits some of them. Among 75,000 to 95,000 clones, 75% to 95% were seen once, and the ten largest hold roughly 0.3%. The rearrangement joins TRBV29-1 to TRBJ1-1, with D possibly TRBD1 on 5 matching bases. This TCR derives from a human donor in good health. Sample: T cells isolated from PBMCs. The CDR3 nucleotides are TGCAGCGCTGGGACTTGGTCGGAAGCTTTCTTT. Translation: CSAGTWSEAFF. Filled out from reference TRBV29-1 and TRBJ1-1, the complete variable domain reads SAVISQKPSRDICQRGTSLTIQCQVDSQVTMMFWYRQQPGQSLTLIATANQGSEATYESGFVIDKFPISRPNLTFSTLTVSNMSPEDSSIYLCSAGTWSEAFFGQGTRLTVV.